These 11 T cell receptor beta chains share one sample of origin, sequenced in a study of response to subunit inactivated influenza vaccine. TCRdb re-called the RT-PCR reads with MiXCR, one entry per CDR3 protein. The sample has roughly 650,000 distinct CDR3 sequences, less than 15% seen once. The sample in question was PBMCs from blood, obtained 14 to 15 days before vaccination. Receptors were obtained from a man in his fifties or sixties who received an inactivated influenza vaccine.

This clonotype has at least ten counts. The DNA for the CDR3 is TGTGCCATCAGTGAAAGTTCTACTACCGGGAATGAGCAGTTCTTC. Protein: CAISESSTTGNEQFF. J is TRBJ2-1 and V is TRBV10-3; the D is unclear. CDR3 length equals 15 residues. Germline V gene sequence: CDR1 ENHRY, CDR2 SYGVKD. V lost 3 bases and J 7 bases, leaving 16 bases between the germline ends.

The chain links TRBV7-2 to TRBJ2-2; 9 bases match TRBD2. The length of the CDR3 is 17 residues. Germline V lookup: CDR1 SGHTA, CDR2 FQGNSA. V dropped 1 base and J dropped 5; count of bases not matched to a gene: 8. This CDR3 reads CASSLGGSGRWTGELFF. CDR3 DNA: TGTGCCAGCAGCTTAGGCGGTAGCGGGAGATGGACCGGGGAGCTGTTTTTT.

Worth noting for this clonotype: At one end the junction does not follow the germline gene, possibly because of a read error. The chain combines TRBV3-1 with TRBJ2-7, with TRBD2 matching over 12 bases. Germline V CDR1 and CDR2: LGHDT, YNNKEL (reference sequence). The CDR3 length is 13 residues. The CDR3 sequence is CASSQDGTSGSFF. CDR3 DNA: TGTGCCAGCAGCCAAGATGGGACTAGCGGGTCGTTCTTC.

This clonotype was seen at least ten times. This chain connects TRBV10-3 to TRBJ2-1; no clear D. CDR3 size: 14 residues. CDR1 and CDR2 (germline): ENHRY, SYGVKD. Trimming took 4 bases from V and 7 from J, leaving 14 bases between them. The CDR3 sequence is CAISGPGRANEQFF. The CDR3 DNA follows: TGTGCCATCAGTGGGCCCGGCCGGGCGAATGAGCAGTTCTTC.

DNA for the CDR3: TGCGCCAGCAGCTTGAGGGCAGGAGGAGAGCAGTACTTC. The encoded protein is CASSLRAGGEQYF. The V call is TRBV5-1, the J call TRBJ2-7, with D possibly TRBD2 on 5 matching bases. Germline values: CDR1 SGHRS, CDR2 YFSETQ. The CDR3 extends over 13 amino acids. V gave up 1 base and J gave up 7 bases, with 12 bases separating them.

This clonotype was picked up a small number of times. The rearrangement joins TRBV27 to TRBJ2-1; TRBD2 matches 8 bases. V shed 5 bases and J 7 bases; nucleotides not matched to a gene: 19. Germline lookup yields CDR1 MNHEY and CDR2 SMNVEV (reference sequence). The CDR3 loop spans 18 amino acids. The DNA for the CDR3 is TGTGCCAGCAGTCCCGACACGTGGGCGGGGGGAATTAAGAATGAGCAGTTCTTC. Translating it yields CASSPDTWAGGIKNEQFF.

V usage is TRBV4-1 and J usage is TRBJ1-2; TRBD1 might be the D (6 bases). The length of the CDR3 is 15 residues. In germline, CDR1 is MGHRA, CDR2 YSYEKL. V was pared by 3 bases and J by 9 bases, with 20 bases between. The CDR3 is CASSQGFWTAIRYTF. The CDR3 DNA reads as TGCGCCAGCAGCCAGGGGTTTTGGACAGCTATTCGCTACACCTTC.

This clonotype was detected ten times or more. The chain is built from TRBV9 and TRBJ1-3, with 10 bases fitting TRBD1. The trim removed 3 bases at V and 10 bases at J, leaving 10 bases unmatched. This CDR3 is built from 15 residues. In germline, CDR1 is SGDLS, CDR2 YYNGEE. CDR3 in DNA: TGTGCCAGCAGCGAGGATGTGTGGGACAGGGGTACCATATATTTT. Protein: CASSEDVWDRGTIYF.

This clonotype came up once. The rearrangement uses TRBV7-3 and TRBJ2-7; D perhaps matches TRBD1 (5 bases). Germline lookup yields CDR1 SGHTA and CDR2 FQGTGA. This CDR3 is built from 15 residues. Trimming shortened V by 3 bases and J by 2 bases, and 14 bases separated the two germline ends. The CDR3: CASSLASGQAYEQYF. In nucleotides, the CDR3 is TGTGCCAGCAGCTTGGCTTCAGGACAAGCCTACGAGCAGTACTTC.

The rearrangement uses TRBV5-1 and TRBJ2-3; D gene uncertain. CDR1 SGHRS and CDR2 YFSETQ come from the germline V gene. The length of the CDR3 is 17 residues. The V end was cut by 0 bases, the J end by 4 bases, with 18 bases between. The CDR3: CASSLGPRVFGADTQYF. The CDR3 region has the DNA TGCGCCAGCAGCTTGGGACCTAGGGTTTTTGGAGCAGATACGCAGTATTTT. The whole variable domain, remainder taken from reference TRBV5-1 and TRBJ2-3, is KAGVTQTPRYLIKTRGQQVTLSCSPISGHRSVSWYQQTPGQGLQFLFEYFSETQRNKGNFPGRFSGRQFSNSRSEMNVSTLELGDSALYLCASSLGPRVFGADTQYFGPGTRLTVL.

The rearrangement joins TRBV12-3 or TRBV12-4 to TRBJ2-2; 7 nucleotides line up with TRBD2. This CDR3 is built from 18 residues. V trimming: 5 bases; J trimming: 0 bases; junction bases outside the gene matches: 12. The CDR3, as DNA: TGTGCCAGCAGTGACCCACTTTTTAGCGGGTCGAACACCGGGGAGCTGTTTTTT. This encodes CASSDPLFSGSNTGELFF.